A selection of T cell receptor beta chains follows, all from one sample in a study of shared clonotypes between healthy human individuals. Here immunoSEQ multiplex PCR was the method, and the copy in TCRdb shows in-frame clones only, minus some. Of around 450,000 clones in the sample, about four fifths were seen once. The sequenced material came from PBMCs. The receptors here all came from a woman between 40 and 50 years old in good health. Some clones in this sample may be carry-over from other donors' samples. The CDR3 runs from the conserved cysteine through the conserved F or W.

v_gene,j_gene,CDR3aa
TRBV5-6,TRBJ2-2,CASRPHTGELFF
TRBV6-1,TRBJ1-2,CASSEGGQVLYGYTF
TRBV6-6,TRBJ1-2,CASREDSVGYTF
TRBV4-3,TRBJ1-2,CASRGTGYGYTF
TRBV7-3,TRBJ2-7,CASSFTGRSYEQYF
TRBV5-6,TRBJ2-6,CASSSLASRANVLTF
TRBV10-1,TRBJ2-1,CASSEAGGSYNEQFF
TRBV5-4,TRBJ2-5,CASSLVGNAQETQYF
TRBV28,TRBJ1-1,CASSLRGSTEAFF
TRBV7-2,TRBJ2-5,CASSLGTALETQYF
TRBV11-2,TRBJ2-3,CASSLGGRAAVADTQYF
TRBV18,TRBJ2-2,CATRDVNTGELFF
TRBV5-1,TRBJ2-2,CASSLVKGAGELFF
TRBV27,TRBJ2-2,CASSWEGDTGELFF
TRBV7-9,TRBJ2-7,CASRAGQPAAYEQYF
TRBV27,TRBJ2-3,CASSSPRQRGDTQYF
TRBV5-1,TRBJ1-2,CASSLQGAADYGYTF
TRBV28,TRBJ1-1,CASSSPAGVGAFF
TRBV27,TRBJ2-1,CASRVATSYNEQFF
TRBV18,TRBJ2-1,CASSPSIAGDEQFF
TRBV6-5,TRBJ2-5,CASSYSGGRAETQYF
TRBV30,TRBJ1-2,CAWSKRTTGIYGYTF
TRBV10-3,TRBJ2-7,CAIQRRLVESSYEQYF
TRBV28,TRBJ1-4,CASSFPGQGEKLFF
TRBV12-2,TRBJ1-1,CASRRRGSTMNTEAFF
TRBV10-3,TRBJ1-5,CAISSNWDQPQHF
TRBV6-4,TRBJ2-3,CASSLGQGGTDTQYF
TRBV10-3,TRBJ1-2,CAISEWDSGYTF
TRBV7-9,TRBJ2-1,CASSLGAGTRLVVEQFF
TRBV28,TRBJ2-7,CASNRGGIIYEQYF
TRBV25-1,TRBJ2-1,CASSEYGGTGTYNEQFF
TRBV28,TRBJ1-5,CASRGGNQPQHF
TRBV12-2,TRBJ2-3,CASRQHDSPSGDTDTQYF
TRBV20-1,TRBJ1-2,CSARDGWGYTF
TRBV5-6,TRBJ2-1,CASLGAGVPSNEQFF
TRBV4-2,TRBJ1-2,CASSQPSDRGLYGYTF
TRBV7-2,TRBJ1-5,CASSFSDAYSNQPQHF
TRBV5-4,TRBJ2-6,CASSLVGSGANVLTF
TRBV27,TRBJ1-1,CASSFSGIMNTEAFF
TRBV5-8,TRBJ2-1,CASSLAKAYNEQFF
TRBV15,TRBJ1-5,CATSRTVDNQPQHF
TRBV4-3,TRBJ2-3,CASSQDPFRAGVADTQYF
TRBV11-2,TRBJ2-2,CASLEDPNTGELFF
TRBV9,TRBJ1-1,CASSVDGLMNTEAFF
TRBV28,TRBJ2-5,CASSFNGRETQYF
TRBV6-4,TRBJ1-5,CASSAEGNQPQHF
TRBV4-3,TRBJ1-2,CASSQDLRGYTF